This T cell receptor (beta chain) was sequenced during a study of identical twins. TCRdb re-called the 5' RACE reads through MiXCR, storing one row per CDR3 protein. Of about 520,000 distinct CDR3 sequences in the sample, about 20% are singletons; the top ten hold 0.91%. Looked up from germline, CDR1 is SGHTA and CDR2 is FQGNSA. Trimming at V came to 3 bases and at J to 9 bases, leaving 7 bases not matched to a gene. The CDR3 covers 14 residues. These data also featured in a second study, about T cells expressing NK-cell markers.

This clonotype was obtained from a young woman in good health. V is TRBV7-2 and J is TRBJ2-1, with TRBD2 identical over 8 bases. Specimen: CD4+ T cells sorted from blood. The CDR3 protein is CASSLSGSVSEQFF. The CDR3 DNA follows: TGTGCCAGCAGCTTGAGCGGGAGTGTTAGTGAGCAGTTCTTC.